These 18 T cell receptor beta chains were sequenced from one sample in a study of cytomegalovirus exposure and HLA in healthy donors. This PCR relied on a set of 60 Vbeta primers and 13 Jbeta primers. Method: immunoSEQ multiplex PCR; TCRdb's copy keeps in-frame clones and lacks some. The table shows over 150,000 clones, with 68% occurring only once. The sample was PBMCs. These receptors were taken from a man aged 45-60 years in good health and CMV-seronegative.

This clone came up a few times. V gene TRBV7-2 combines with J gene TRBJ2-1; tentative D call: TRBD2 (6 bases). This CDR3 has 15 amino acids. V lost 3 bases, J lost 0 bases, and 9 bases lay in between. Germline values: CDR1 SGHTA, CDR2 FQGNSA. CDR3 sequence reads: CASSLEGLSYNEQFF. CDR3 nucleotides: TGTGCCAGCAGCTTGGAGGGCCTCTCCTACAATGAGCAGTTCTTC.

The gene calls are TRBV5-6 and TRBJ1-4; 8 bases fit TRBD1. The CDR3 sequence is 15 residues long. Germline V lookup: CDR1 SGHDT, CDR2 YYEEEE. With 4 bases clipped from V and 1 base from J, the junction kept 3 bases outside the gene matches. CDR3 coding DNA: TGTGCCAGCAGCGGGACAGGCCGAACTAATGAAAAACTGTTTTTT. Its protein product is CASSGTGRTNEKLFF.

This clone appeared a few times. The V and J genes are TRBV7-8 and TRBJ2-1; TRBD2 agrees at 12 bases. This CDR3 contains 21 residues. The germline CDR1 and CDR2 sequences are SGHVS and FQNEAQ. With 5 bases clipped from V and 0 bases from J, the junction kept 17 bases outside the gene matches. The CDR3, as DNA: TGTGCCAGCAGCCTACAAACCCGGACTAGCGGGGTGGGGACCTCCTACAATGAGCAGTTCTTC. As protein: CASSLQTRTSGVGTSYNEQFF.

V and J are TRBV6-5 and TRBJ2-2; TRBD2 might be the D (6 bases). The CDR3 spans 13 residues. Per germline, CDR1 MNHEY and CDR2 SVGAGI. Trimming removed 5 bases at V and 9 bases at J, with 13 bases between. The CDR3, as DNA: TGTGCCAGCAGTCCCTCCCGGGGGTGGGAGCTGTTTTTT. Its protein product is CASSPSRGWELFF.

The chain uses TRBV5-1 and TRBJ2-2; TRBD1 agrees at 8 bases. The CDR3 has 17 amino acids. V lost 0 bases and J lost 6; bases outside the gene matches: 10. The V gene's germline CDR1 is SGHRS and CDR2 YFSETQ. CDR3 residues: CASSLVPRGQSAGELFF. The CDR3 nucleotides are TGCGCCAGCAGCTTGGTCCCCAGGGGGCAAAGCGCCGGGGAGCTGTTTTTT.

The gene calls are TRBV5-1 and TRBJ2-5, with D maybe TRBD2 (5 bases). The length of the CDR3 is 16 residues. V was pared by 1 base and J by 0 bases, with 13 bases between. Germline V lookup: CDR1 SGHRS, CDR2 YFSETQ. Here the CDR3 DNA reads TGCGCCAGCAGCTTGTTTCCCTCGGGGTACCAAGAGACCCAGTACTTC. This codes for CASSLFPSGYQETQYF.

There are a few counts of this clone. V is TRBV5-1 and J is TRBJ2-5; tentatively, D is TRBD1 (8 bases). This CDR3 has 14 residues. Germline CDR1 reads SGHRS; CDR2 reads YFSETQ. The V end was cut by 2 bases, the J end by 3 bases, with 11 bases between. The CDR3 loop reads CASSLQGGEETQYF. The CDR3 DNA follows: TGCGCCAGCAGCTTACAGGGGGGGGAAGAGACCCAGTACTTC.

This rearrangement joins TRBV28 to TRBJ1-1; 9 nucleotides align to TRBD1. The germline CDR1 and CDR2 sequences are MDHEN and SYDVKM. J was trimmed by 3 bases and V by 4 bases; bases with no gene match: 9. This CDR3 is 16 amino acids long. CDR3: CASSSDRGGWYTEAFF. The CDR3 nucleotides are TGTGCCAGCAGTTCGGACAGGGGCGGTTGGTACACTGAAGCTTTCTTT.

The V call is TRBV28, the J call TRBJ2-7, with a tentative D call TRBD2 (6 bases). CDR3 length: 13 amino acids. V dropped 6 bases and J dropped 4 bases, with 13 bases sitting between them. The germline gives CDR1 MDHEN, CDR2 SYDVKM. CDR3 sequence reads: CASSRGTVYEQYF. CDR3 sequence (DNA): TGTGCCAGCAGCCGGGGGACTGTTTACGAGCAGTACTTC.

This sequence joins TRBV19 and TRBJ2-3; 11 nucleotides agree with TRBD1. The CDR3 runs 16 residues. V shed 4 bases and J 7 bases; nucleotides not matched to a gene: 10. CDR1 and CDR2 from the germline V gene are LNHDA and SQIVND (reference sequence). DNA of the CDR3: TGTGCCAGTAGTAGCCCCACCGGGACAGGGGGTAATACGCAGTATTTT. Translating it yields CASSSPTGTGGNTQYF.

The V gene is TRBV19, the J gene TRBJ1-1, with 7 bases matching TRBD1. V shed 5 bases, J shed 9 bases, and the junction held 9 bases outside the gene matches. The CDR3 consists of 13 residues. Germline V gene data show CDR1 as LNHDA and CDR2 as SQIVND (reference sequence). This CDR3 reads CASSSSGQSQAFF. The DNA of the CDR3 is TGTGCCAGTAGTTCCTCGGGACAGAGCCAAGCTTTCTTT.

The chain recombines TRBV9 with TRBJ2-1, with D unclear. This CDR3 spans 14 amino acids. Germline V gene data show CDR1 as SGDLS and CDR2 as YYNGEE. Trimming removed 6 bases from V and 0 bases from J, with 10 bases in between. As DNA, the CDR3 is TGTGCCAGCACCCCCGTTATCTCCTACAATGAGCAGTTCTTC. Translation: CASTPVISYNEQFF.

The DNA of the CDR3 is TGTGCCAGCAGCGCTCGACAGGGCCTGAACACTGAAGCTTTCTTT. The encoded protein is CASSARQGLNTEAFF. The chain carries TRBV7-2 and TRBJ1-1; 7 nucleotides agree with TRBD1. Trimming took 5 bases from V and 0 from J; bases not matched to a gene: 6. This CDR3 has 15 amino acids. Germline V gives CDR1 SGHTA, CDR2 FQGNSA.

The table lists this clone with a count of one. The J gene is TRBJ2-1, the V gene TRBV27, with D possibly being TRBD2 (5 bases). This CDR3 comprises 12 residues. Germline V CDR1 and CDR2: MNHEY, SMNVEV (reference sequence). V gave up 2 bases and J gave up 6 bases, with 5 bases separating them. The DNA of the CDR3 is TGTGCCAGCAGTTTACGGGGCAATGAGCAGTTCTTC. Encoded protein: CASSLRGNEQFF.

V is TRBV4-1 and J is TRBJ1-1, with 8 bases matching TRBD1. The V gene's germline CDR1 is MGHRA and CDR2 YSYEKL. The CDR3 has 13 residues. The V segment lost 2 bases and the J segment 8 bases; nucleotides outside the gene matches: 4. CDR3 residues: CASSQRTGGEAFF. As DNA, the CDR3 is TGCGCCAGCAGCCAAAGAACAGGGGGGGAAGCTTTCTTT.

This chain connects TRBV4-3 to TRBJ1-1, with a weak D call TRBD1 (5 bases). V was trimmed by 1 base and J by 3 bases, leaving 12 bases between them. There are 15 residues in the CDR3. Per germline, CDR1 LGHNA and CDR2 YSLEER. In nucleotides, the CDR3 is TGCGCCAGCAGCCAAGCAGGGATCGAGGACACTGAAGCTTTCTTT. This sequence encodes CASSQAGIEDTEAFF.

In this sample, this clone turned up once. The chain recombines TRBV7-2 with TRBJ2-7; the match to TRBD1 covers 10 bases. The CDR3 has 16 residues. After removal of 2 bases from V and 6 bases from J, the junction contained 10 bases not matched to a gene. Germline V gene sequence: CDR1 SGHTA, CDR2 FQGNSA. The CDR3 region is CASSLNGGQGQGEQYF. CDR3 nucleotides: TGTGCCAGCAGCTTAAATGGGGGACAGGGGCAGGGCGAGCAGTACTTC.

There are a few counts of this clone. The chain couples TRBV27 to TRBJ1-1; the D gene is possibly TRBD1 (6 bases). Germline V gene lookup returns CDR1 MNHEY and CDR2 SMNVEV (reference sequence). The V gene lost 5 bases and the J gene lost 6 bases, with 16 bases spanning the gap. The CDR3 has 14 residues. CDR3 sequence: CASSTGGSLPEAFF. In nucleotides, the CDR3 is TGTGCCAGCAGTACTGGGGGCTCCCTACCTGAAGCTTTCTTT.